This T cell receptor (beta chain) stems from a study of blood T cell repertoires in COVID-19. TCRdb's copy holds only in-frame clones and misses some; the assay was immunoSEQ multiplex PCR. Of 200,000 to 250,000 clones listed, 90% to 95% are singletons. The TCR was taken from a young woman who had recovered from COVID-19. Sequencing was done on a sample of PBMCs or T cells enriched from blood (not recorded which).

The CDR3 is CASRGGSNYGYTF. The DNA of the CDR3 is TGCGCCAGCAGGGGGGGTTCTAACTATGGCTACACCTTC. The V call is TRBV10-1, the J call TRBJ1-2; D is perhaps TRBD1 (5 bases). The V and J ends lost 6 bases and 0 bases respectively, with 8 bases between them. CDR1 and CDR2 from the germline V gene are WNHNN and SYGVQD (reference sequence). CDR3 size: 13 residues.